This TCR beta chain appears in the sequencing data of a study of T-cell memory formation after mild COVID-19. About this clonotype itself: Its specificity is unknown.

MiXCR, applied by TCRdb to the 5' RACE reads, yields one record per CDR3 protein. The table shows 500,000 to 550,000 distinct CDR3 sequences, with about 20% occurring only once. V gave up 1 base and J gave up 7 bases, with 7 bases separating them. The CDR3 is made up of 13 amino acids. In germline, CDR1 is MGHRA, CDR2 YSYEKL. General study results and limits: Some clones that responded were present in memory (sampled pre-infection), which suggests cross-reactive memory joined.

The sequence derives from an adult woman who had mild COVID-19 (a few samples of this study predate the infection). Cell type and time point are not known. The sample taken for sequencing was PBMCs or a T cell subset sorted from them (not recorded which). This chain connects TRBV4-1 to TRBJ1-4; no clear D gene. The CDR3 nucleotides are TGCGCCAGCAGCCAAGCAGCGTCTGAAAAACTGTTTTTT. It encodes CASSQAASEKLFF.